A selection of T cell receptor beta chains follows, all from one sample in a study of cytomegalovirus exposure and HLA in healthy donors. The table came from immunoSEQ multiplex PCR; TCRdb's copy has only in-frame clones and leaves some out. The data contain about 130,000 clones, approximately 81% of them singletons. Sequencing was performed on PBMCs. The receptors were sampled from a man younger than 35 in good health and CMV-seronegative. Each CDR3 is given with its conserved first and last residue. Each record gives: D gene, clone size, J gene, V gene, CDR3 protein, CDR3 DNA. D genes are given only for firm matches. Expanded clones are given a class, and other clones once, few, many or no size at all.

d_call: -; clone_size: -; j_call: TRBJ2-7; v_call: TRBV2; cdr3_aa: CASSEEGIAVEQYF; cdr3_nt: TGTGCCAGCAGTGAGGAAGGAATAGCGGTCGAGCAGTACTTC
d_call: -; clone_size: -; j_call: TRBJ2-7; v_call: TRBV2; cdr3_aa: CASSAGSHEQYF; cdr3_nt: TGTGCCAGCAGTGCAGGGTCCCACGAGCAGTACTTC
d_call: -; clone_size: -; j_call: TRBJ1-1; v_call: TRBV6-5; cdr3_aa: CASNSFVRNTEAFF; cdr3_nt: TGTGCCAGCAATTCCTTCGTGCGGAACACTGAAGCTTTCTTT
d_call: TRBD1; clone_size: -; j_call: TRBJ2-7; v_call: TRBV5-4; cdr3_aa: CASSFLPGQGREQYF; cdr3_nt: TGTGCCAGCAGCTTTTTACCGGGACAGGGTCGAGAGCAGTACTTC
d_call: -; clone_size: -; j_call: TRBJ1-5; v_call: TRBV11-2; cdr3_aa: CASSLAGGNQPQHF; cdr3_nt: TGTGCCAGCAGCTTAGCAGGGGGCAATCAGCCCCAGCATTTT
d_call: TRBD1; clone_size: -; j_call: TRBJ1-4; v_call: TRBV5-4; cdr3_aa: CASGKGDRGTEKLFF; cdr3_nt: TGTGCCAGCGGCAAGGGAGACAGGGGAACTGAAAAACTGTTTTTT
d_call: -; clone_size: -; j_call: TRBJ2-2; v_call: TRBV6-6; cdr3_aa: CASMVANTGELFF; cdr3_nt: TGTGCCAGCATGGTGGCCAACACCGGGGAGCTGTTTTTT
d_call: TRBD1; clone_size: -; j_call: TRBJ2-7; v_call: TRBV7-2; cdr3_aa: CASSLRGPTQGQSSYEQYF; cdr3_nt: TGTGCCAGCAGCTTACGCGGACCAACCCAGGGACAGAGCTCCTACGAGCAGTACTTC
d_call: -; clone_size: -; j_call: TRBJ1-2; v_call: TRBV5-1; cdr3_aa: CASGRTRAGSIYGYTF; cdr3_nt: TGCGCCAGCGGGCGGACACGAGCCGGATCTATCTATGGCTACACCTTC
d_call: TRBD1; clone_size: -; j_call: TRBJ1-2; v_call: TRBV19; cdr3_aa: CASIRTGVDYTF; cdr3_nt: TGTGCCAGTATCCGGACAGGGGTGGACTACACCTTC
d_call: TRBD1; clone_size: -; j_call: TRBJ1-5; v_call: TRBV28; cdr3_aa: CASSFDRGNQPQHF; cdr3_nt: TGTGCCAGCAGTTTTGACAGGGGTAATCAGCCCCAGCATTTT
d_call: TRBD2; clone_size: once; j_call: TRBJ2-2; v_call: TRBV19; cdr3_aa: CASSKKAGGINTGELFF; cdr3_nt: TGTGCCAGTAGTAAGAAAGCGGGGGGAATAAACACCGGGGAGCTGTTTTTT
d_call: TRBD2; clone_size: -; j_call: TRBJ2-7; v_call: TRBV6-5; cdr3_aa: CASSNGGGSYEQYF; cdr3_nt: TGTGCCAGCTCTAACGGCGGGGGGTCCTACGAGCAGTACTTC
d_call: TRBD1; clone_size: few; j_call: TRBJ2-7; v_call: TRBV10-3; cdr3_aa: CAISDRGGRNRGTYEQYF; cdr3_nt: TGTGCCATCAGTGATCGTGGGGGTAGAAACAGGGGAACCTACGAGCAGTACTTC
d_call: TRBD1; clone_size: once; j_call: TRBJ1-2; v_call: TRBV19; cdr3_aa: CASSRTGSGGYTF; cdr3_nt: TGTGCCAGTAGTCGGACAGGCTCGGGTGGCTACACCTTC
d_call: -; clone_size: -; j_call: TRBJ1-4; v_call: TRBV28; cdr3_aa: CASSLFPGLSANEKLFF; cdr3_nt: TGTGCCAGCAGTTTATTCCCAGGGTTGTCCGCTAATGAAAAACTGTTTTTT
d_call: TRBD1; clone_size: -; j_call: TRBJ2-7; v_call: TRBV7-9; cdr3_aa: CASSPTGDSYEQYF; cdr3_nt: TGTGCCAGCAGCCCGACAGGGGATTCCTACGAGCAGTACTTC
d_call: TRBD2; clone_size: -; j_call: TRBJ2-3; v_call: TRBV7-9; cdr3_aa: CASSSVAGGMTDTQYF; cdr3_nt: TGTGCCAGCAGCTCAGTAGCGGGGGGGATGACAGATACGCAGTATTTT
d_call: -; clone_size: -; j_call: TRBJ1-1; v_call: TRBV20-1; cdr3_aa: CQPGGTEAFF; cdr3_nt: TGTCAACCCGGCGGCACTGAAGCTTTCTTT
d_call: TRBD1; clone_size: -; j_call: TRBJ1-1; v_call: TRBV19; cdr3_aa: CASRHRGYNTEAFF; cdr3_nt: TGTGCCAGCAGACACAGGGGGTACAACACTGAAGCTTTCTTT
d_call: -; clone_size: -; j_call: TRBJ2-1; v_call: TRBV19; cdr3_aa: CASSVTGNNEQFF; cdr3_nt: TGTGCCAGTAGTGTCACAGGTAACAATGAGCAGTTCTTC
d_call: TRBD1; clone_size: once; j_call: TRBJ2-2; v_call: TRBV6-5; cdr3_aa: CASRNRGGTGELFF; cdr3_nt: TGTGCCAGCAGGAACAGGGGCGGCACCGGGGAGCTGTTTTTT
d_call: TRBD1; clone_size: -; j_call: TRBJ2-1; v_call: TRBV6-5; cdr3_aa: CASSYWGQEQFF; cdr3_nt: TGTGCCAGCAGTTACTGGGGACAGGAGCAGTTCTTC
d_call: TRBD2; clone_size: -; j_call: TRBJ2-3; v_call: TRBV4-3; cdr3_aa: CASSQEGVGGGRISTDTQYF; cdr3_nt: TGCGCCAGCAGCCAAGAAGGGGTCGGGGGGGGGAGAATTAGCACAGATACGCAGTATTTT
d_call: TRBD1; clone_size: -; j_call: TRBJ1-4; v_call: TRBV2; cdr3_aa: CASRDLGQGARQLFF; cdr3_nt: TGTGCCAGCCGAGACTTAGGACAGGGGGCGAGACAACTGTTTTTT
d_call: TRBD1; clone_size: -; j_call: TRBJ1-1; v_call: TRBV6-1; cdr3_aa: CASSEPRGQGANTEAFF; cdr3_nt: TGTGCCAGCAGTGAACCTAGGGGACAGGGGGCGAACACTGAAGCTTTCTTT
d_call: TRBD2; clone_size: few; j_call: TRBJ2-1; v_call: TRBV4-3; cdr3_aa: CASSQEREPNNEQFF; cdr3_nt: TGCGCCAGCAGCCAAGAGCGGGAGCCTAACAATGAGCAGTTCTTC
d_call: -; clone_size: -; j_call: TRBJ1-2; v_call: TRBV28; cdr3_aa: CASSLPGNGYTF; cdr3_nt: TGTGCCAGCAGTTTGCCAGGGAACGGCTACACCTTC
d_call: -; clone_size: -; j_call: TRBJ2-1; v_call: TRBV4-3; cdr3_aa: CASSQDITGFNEQFF; cdr3_nt: TGCGCCAGCAGCCAAGATATAACAGGGTTCAATGAGCAGTTCTTC
d_call: TRBD1; clone_size: -; j_call: TRBJ1-1; v_call: TRBV9; cdr3_aa: CASSAPDRVRPEAFF; cdr3_nt: TGTGCCAGCAGCGCGCCAGACAGGGTGAGACCTGAAGCTTTCTTT
d_call: -; clone_size: -; j_call: TRBJ2-7; v_call: TRBV9; cdr3_aa: CASSVRTGEQYF; cdr3_nt: TGTGCCAGCAGCGTACGAACTGGCGAGCAGTACTTC
d_call: -; clone_size: -; j_call: TRBJ2-3; v_call: TRBV7-7; cdr3_aa: CASSFRLGRGDTQYF; cdr3_nt: TGTGCTAGCAGCTTCCGCCTGGGGCGAGGAGATACGCAGTATTTT
d_call: -; clone_size: -; j_call: TRBJ2-2; v_call: TRBV21-1; cdr3_aa: CASSPPELITGELFF; cdr3_nt: TGTGCCAGCAGCCCACCCGAGTTAATCACCGGGGAGCTGTTTTTT
d_call: -; clone_size: -; j_call: TRBJ1-1; v_call: TRBV6-1; cdr3_aa: CASSERPEKEAFF; cdr3_nt: TGTGCCAGCAGTGAACGTCCAGAAAAGGAAGCTTTCTTT
d_call: -; clone_size: -; j_call: TRBJ1-5; v_call: TRBV5-6; cdr3_aa: CASSPGVGNQPQHF; cdr3_nt: TGTGCCAGCAGCCCGGGGGTGGGGAATCAGCCCCAGCATTTT
d_call: -; clone_size: -; j_call: TRBJ2-7; v_call: TRBV10-3; cdr3_aa: CAISDPGLEQYF; cdr3_nt: TGTGCCATCAGTGATCCGGGGTTGGAGCAGTACTTC
d_call: -; clone_size: -; j_call: TRBJ2-7; v_call: TRBV11-1; cdr3_aa: CASSLMVTYEQYF; cdr3_nt: TGTGCCAGCAGCTTGATGGTTACTTACGAGCAGTACTTC
d_call: TRBD2; clone_size: -; j_call: TRBJ2-1; v_call: TRBV7-6; cdr3_aa: CASSFSGSGYNEQFF; cdr3_nt: TGTGCCAGCAGCTTTAGCGGGTCTGGGTACAATGAGCAGTTCTTC
d_call: -; clone_size: -; j_call: TRBJ1-2; v_call: TRBV7-9; cdr3_aa: CASSLVSSYGYTF; cdr3_nt: TGTGCCAGCAGCTTAGTTTCGTCCTATGGCTACACCTTC
d_call: TRBD2; clone_size: -; j_call: TRBJ2-5; v_call: TRBV29-1; cdr3_aa: CSVVLAGGLEQYF; cdr3_nt: TGCAGCGTAGTTCTAGCGGGGGGATTGGAGCAGTACTTC
d_call: -; clone_size: -; j_call: TRBJ1-2; v_call: TRBV27; cdr3_aa: CASSLTSTGYGYTF; cdr3_nt: TGTGCCAGCAGTTTAACATCGACGGGCTATGGCTACACCTTC
d_call: -; clone_size: -; j_call: TRBJ2-7; v_call: TRBV28; cdr3_aa: CASSLLANPYEQYF; cdr3_nt: TGTGCCAGCAGTTTATTAGCCAACCCCTACGAGCAGTACTTC
d_call: TRBD1; clone_size: few; j_call: TRBJ2-7; v_call: TRBV6-5; cdr3_aa: CASSYGRGQLEQYF; cdr3_nt: TGTGCCAGCAGTTACGGTAGGGGGCAGCTCGAGCAGTACTTC
d_call: -; clone_size: -; j_call: TRBJ2-3; v_call: TRBV11-3; cdr3_aa: CASAHGGGGTDTQYF; cdr3_nt: TGTGCCAGCGCCCACGGTGGAGGGGGCACAGATACGCAGTATTTT
d_call: -; clone_size: once; j_call: TRBJ2-1; v_call: TRBV10-1; cdr3_aa: CASSDRASDNEQFF; cdr3_nt: TGCGCCAGCAGTGACAGGGCGAGCGACAATGAGCAGTTCTTC
d_call: -; clone_size: -; j_call: TRBJ1-2; v_call: TRBV5-4; cdr3_aa: CASSLGGLGSRSYYGYTF; cdr3_nt: TGTGCCAGCAGCTTGGGAGGTCTTGGGTCCAGATCTTACTATGGCTACACCTTC
d_call: -; clone_size: -; j_call: TRBJ2-5; v_call: TRBV29-1; cdr3_aa: CSVLRGGAEETQYF; cdr3_nt: TGCAGCGTTCTTAGGGGGGGGGCTGAAGAGACCCAGTACTTC
d_call: -; clone_size: -; j_call: TRBJ1-2; v_call: TRBV5-6; cdr3_aa: CASSLSSGSSYGYTF; cdr3_nt: TGTGCCAGCAGCTTGTCTTCAGGCAGCTCCTATGGCTACACCTTC
d_call: TRBD1; clone_size: few; j_call: TRBJ2-1; v_call: TRBV6-1; cdr3_aa: CASMGVQGANEQFF; cdr3_nt: TGTGCCAGCATGGGGGTGCAGGGGGCGAATGAGCAGTTCTTC
d_call: TRBD1; clone_size: once; j_call: TRBJ2-7; v_call: TRBV5-6; cdr3_aa: CASSLGGPSYEQYF; cdr3_nt: TGTGCCAGCAGCTTAGGGGGCCCCTCCTACGAGCAGTACTTC
d_call: TRBD2; clone_size: -; j_call: TRBJ2-7; v_call: TRBV27; cdr3_aa: CASSLGISGGDEQYF; cdr3_nt: TGTGCCAGCAGTTTGGGTATTAGCGGGGGGGACGAGCAGTACTTC
d_call: TRBD2; clone_size: -; j_call: TRBJ2-5; v_call: TRBV5-4; cdr3_aa: CASSLGVERGETQYF; cdr3_nt: TGTGCCAGCAGCTTGGGCGTCGAGCGGGGGGAGACCCAGTACTTC
d_call: -; clone_size: -; j_call: TRBJ2-3; v_call: TRBV29-1; cdr3_aa: CSVTPGITDTQYF; cdr3_nt: TGCAGCGTTACCCCGGGGATCACAGATACGCAGTATTTT
d_call: -; clone_size: -; j_call: TRBJ1-4; v_call: TRBV28; cdr3_aa: CASSSQAFNEKLFF; cdr3_nt: TGTGCCAGCAGTTCGCAGGCGTTTAATGAAAAACTGTTTTTT
d_call: TRBD1; clone_size: -; j_call: TRBJ1-1; v_call: TRBV5-1; cdr3_aa: CASSSTGGNTEAFF; cdr3_nt: TGCGCCAGCAGCTCAACAGGGGGAAACACTGAAGCTTTCTTT
d_call: TRBD1; clone_size: -; j_call: TRBJ1-2; v_call: TRBV5-1; cdr3_aa: CASSWDSTYYGYTF; cdr3_nt: TGCGCCAGCAGTTGGGACAGTACTTACTATGGCTACACCTTC
d_call: -; clone_size: once; j_call: TRBJ1-2; v_call: TRBV11-2; cdr3_aa: CASSLMSDSNYGYTF; cdr3_nt: TGTGCCAGCAGCTTAATGTCCGACAGCAACTATGGCTACACCTTC